This T cell receptor (beta chain) derives from a study of control samples from healthy donors and cancer patients. This table comes from immunoSEQ multiplex PCR, and its TCRdb copy is limited to in-frame clones, with some not included. The sample yields approximately 76,000 clones, around 83% seen once. In its sample, this clone was seen a few times. Trimming cost V 5 bases and J 5 bases, with 24 bases left between them. Germline V gene lookup returns CDR1 MDHEN and CDR2 SYDVKM. This CDR3 is built from 17 residues. The V gene is TRBV28, the J gene TRBJ2-5; D is perhaps TRBD2 (5 bases). The sequenced material came from PBMCs. The sequence was obtained from a man aged 60-69 years with head and neck cancer. CDR3 protein: CASSRLGLDSLGETQYF. CDR3 nucleotides: TGTGCCAGCAGTCGCCTGGGGTTGGACTCCCTTGGGGAGACCCAGTACTTC.